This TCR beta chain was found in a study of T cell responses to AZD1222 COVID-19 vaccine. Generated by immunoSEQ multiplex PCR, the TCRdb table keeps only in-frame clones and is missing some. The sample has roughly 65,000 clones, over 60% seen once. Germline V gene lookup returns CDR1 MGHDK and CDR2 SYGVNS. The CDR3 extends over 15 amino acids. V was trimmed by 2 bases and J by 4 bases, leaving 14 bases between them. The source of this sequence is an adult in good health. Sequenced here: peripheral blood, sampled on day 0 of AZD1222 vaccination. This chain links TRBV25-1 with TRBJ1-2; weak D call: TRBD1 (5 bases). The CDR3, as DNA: TGTGCCAGCAGTGAAGGTTGGGGGGGTCCCTATGGCTACACCTTC. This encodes CASSEGWGGPYGYTF.